This T cell receptor beta chain emerged from a study of shared clonotypes between healthy human individuals. Turning to the study itself: Those who served as donors were a couple of women and three men between the ages of 18 and 49.

CD45RO negativity and positive selection for CCR7 defined naive CD8 cells, a population that excluded terminally differentiated effector memory CD45RA+ cells. Comments on this clone: What it recognizes is unknown.

As processed by the authors: Quality scores were absent from the junction-only immunoSEQ sequences, so filtering differed. Repertoires were generated with immunoSEQ multiplex PCR, while TCRdb's copy carries only in-frame clones and drops some. The V and J calls and clone size were taken over from that table, and D and trimming were inferred from the DNA. Seen here are about 2.1 million clones, roughly 91% observed once, and the top ten hold 1.5% to 2%. Study-wide findings and caveats: Unshared clonotypes carried lower generation probabilities than those common to all four donors. An effect of sequencing depth on clonotype sharing among donors was expected.

The CDR3 length is 16 residues. Germline CDR1 SGHRS, CDR2 YFSETQ. V shed 7 bases and J shed 2 bases, with 19 bases lying between them. The gene calls are TRBV5-1 and TRBJ2-1, with D possibly TRBD2 on 7 matching bases. This receptor was identified in a man aged 18 to 29 in good health. Some clones in this sample may be carry-over from other donors' samples. Source material: naive CD8+ T cells from PBMCs. The DNA for the CDR3 is TGCGCCAGCTCCTTTGAGTGGGGGGGCGCCTACAATGAGCAGTTCTTC. Amino acid sequence: CASSFEWGGAYNEQFF.